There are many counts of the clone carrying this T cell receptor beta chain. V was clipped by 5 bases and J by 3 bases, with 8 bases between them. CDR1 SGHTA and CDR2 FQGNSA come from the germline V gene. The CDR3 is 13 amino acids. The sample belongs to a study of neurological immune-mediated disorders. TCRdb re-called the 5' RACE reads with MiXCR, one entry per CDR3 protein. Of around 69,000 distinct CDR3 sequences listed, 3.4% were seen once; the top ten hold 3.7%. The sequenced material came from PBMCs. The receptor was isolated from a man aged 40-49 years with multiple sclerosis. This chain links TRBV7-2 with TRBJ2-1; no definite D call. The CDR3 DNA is TGTGCCAGCAGCCCTACCAACTACAATGAGCAGTTCTTC. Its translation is CASSPTNYNEQFF.